This paragraph covers one T cell receptor (beta chain) sequence. Its antigen is unidentified. Every donor provided 9.5 to 10 milliliters of peripheral blood. The germline V gene has CDR1 LGHDT and CDR2 YNNKEL (reference sequence). The junction had 7 bases not matched to a gene; V was cut back by 8 bases and J by 7 bases. The CDR3 contains 12 residues. This sample is drawn from a study of blood T cells in healthy people across ages. Study context: When template switching was applied, about one barcoded beta molecule was captured per two T cells. Regarding the study as a whole: Fewer expanded clones and more diversity marked long-lived versus aged donors.

A sample-barcoded 5' primer and a J-beta primer mix were used in a second PCR of roughly 6 to 11 cycles. Every cDNA molecule bore a tag from a template-switch adaptor containing 12 random nucleotides. Via MiXCR, TCRdb re-called the 5' RACE reads, giving one row per CDR3 protein. The sample lists around 750,000 distinct CDR3 sequences, roughly 50% occurring once. The chain carries TRBV3-1 and TRBJ1-2; 7 positions agree with TRBD1. Input material: blood. The receptor was isolated from an elderly man in good health. The CDR3 DNA reads TGTGCCAGCGGGAGACAGGGCGGTGGCTACACCTTC. Translating gives CASGRQGGGYTF.